What follows are 30 T cell receptor beta chains derived from one specimen sequenced in a study of blood T cells in healthy people across ages. PCR was performed a second time for roughly 7 to 12 cycles using a sample-barcoded 5' primer and a J-beta primer mix. TCRdb reanalysed the 5' RACE reads using MiXCR and keeps one entry per CDR3 protein. The sample includes 350,000 to 450,000 distinct CDR3 sequences, over 45% of them seen just once. The sample comprised blood. The receptors were sampled from a man between 60 and 75 years old in good health.

The chain recombines TRBV23-1 with TRBJ2-7; D possibly corresponds to TRBD2 (6 bases). The DNA end is more similar to TRBJ2-5, so the J call may be wrong. TRBV23-1 is marked as an open reading frame, function uncertain. This CDR3 is 13 amino acids long. CDR3 bases: TGCGCCAGCGCGGGACCGTCTAGGGGGACCCAGTACTTC. This encodes CASAGPSRGTQYF.

Written as DNA, the CDR3 is TGCGCCAGCAGCTTTCCTGGGGGCTACGAGCAGTACTTC. Amino acid sequence: CASSFPGGYEQYF. V gene TRBV5-1 combines with J gene TRBJ2-5, with D perhaps being TRBD1 or TRBD2 (5 bases each). The last part of the DNA fits TRBJ2-7 better; the J call may be wrong. Looked up from germline, CDR1 is SGHRS and CDR2 is YFSETQ. The CDR3 contains 13 residues.

The genes are TRBV2 and TRBJ2-1, with TRBD1 matching over 10 bases. CDR3 length equals 15 residues. The trim removed 6 bases at V and 8 bases at J, leaving 10 bases unmatched. The germline V gene has CDR1 SNHLY and CDR2 FYNNEI. The CDR3 sequence: CASREDRGSIDEQFF. In DNA form, the CDR3 reads TGTGCCAGCAGGGAGGACAGGGGGTCTATCGATGAGCAGTTCTTC.

This chain joins TRBV7-2 and TRBJ2-5, with a possible D match to TRBD2 (6 bases). This CDR3 has 16 amino acids. Germline lookup yields CDR1 SGHTA and CDR2 FQGNSA. V was cut by 5 bases and J by 2 bases, with 18 bases left in between. In DNA, the CDR3 is TGTGCCAGCAGCCCGGGGGATACGGGTAGGCAAGAGACCCAGTACTTC. Its protein product is CASSPGDTGRQETQYF.

Only a few counts were recorded for this clonotype. CDR3 region: CASSNLRDTDYEQYF. Here the CDR3 DNA reads TGTGCCAGCAGCAACCTCCGGGACACCGACTACGAGCAGTACTTC. The chain is built from TRBV21-1 and TRBJ2-4; the table names TRBD1, a call not compared with the DNA. The closer fit of TRBJ2-7 to the DNA end suggests the J call may be wrong. TRBV21-1 is flagged as a pseudogene. CDR3 length: 15 amino acids.

This chain links TRBV5-1 with TRBJ2-1; 11 bases line up with TRBD2. Germline CDR1 and CDR2: SGHRS and YFSETQ. The CDR3 loop spans 18 amino acids. J was trimmed by 3 bases and V by 0 bases; bases with no gene match: 8. CDR3 amino acids: CASSLVPPLAGGYNEQFF. For the CDR3, the DNA is TGCGCCAGCAGCTTGGTCCCGCCCCTAGCGGGGGGCTACAATGAGCAGTTCTTC.

The sample holds a few counts of this clonotype. The rearrangement uses TRBV4-2 and TRBJ1-1, with D possibly matching TRBD1 (5 bases). CDR3 length equals 13 residues. Germline CDR1 LGHNA, CDR2 YNFKEQ. The germline V and J ends were trimmed by 1 base and 6 bases, with 9 bases remaining between them. CDR3 DNA: TGTGCCAGCAGCCAAGGGGTAGGGGCTGAAGCTTTCTTT. The encoded protein is CASSQGVGAEAFF.

Concerning this clonotype: Sequence at one end of the junction differs from germline and may be a read error. The chain combines TRBV15 with TRBJ2-7, with a weak D call TRBD2 (6 bases). The end of the DNA aligns better with TRBJ2-5, so the J call may be wrong. The CDR3 covers 15 residues. The germline gives CDR1 LNHNV, CDR2 YYDKDF (reference sequence). CDR3 loop: CANSRDAGIGETQYF. CDR3 nucleotide sequence: TGTGCCAACAGCAGAGATGCGGGGATAGGGGAGACCCAGTACTTC.

The genes are TRBV7-3 and TRBJ2-3; D is perhaps TRBD2 (5 bases). The V gene lost 5 bases and the J gene lost 1 base, with 10 bases spanning the gap. The CDR3 loop spans 14 amino acids. Germline CDR1 and CDR2: SGHTA and FQGTGA. CDR3 sequence: CASSPRRGTDTQYF. The CDR3 nucleotides are TGTGCCAGCAGCCCCAGGCGGGGCACAGATACGCAGTATTTT. The entire variable domain, with the rest obtained from reference TRBV7-3 and TRBJ2-3, is as follows: GAGVSQTPSNKVTEKGKYVELRCDPISGHTALYWYRQSLGQGPEFLIYFQGTGAADDSGLPNDRFFAVRPEGSVSTLKIQRTERGDSAVYLCASSPRRGTDTQYFGPGTRLTVL.

This clonotype was observed a few times. This rearrangement joins TRBV20-1 to TRBJ2-1; 7 bases align to TRBD2. In germline, CDR1 is DFQATT, CDR2 SNEGSKA (reference sequence). J lost 6 bases, V lost 0 bases, and 11 bases had no gene match. The CDR3 runs to 16 residues. CDR3 bases: TGCAGTGCTAGAGATCCCGGGGGGAGCTGGGGCAATGAGCAGTTCTTC. This sequence encodes CSARDPGGSWGNEQFF.

The rearrangement links TRBV11-2 to TRBJ2-7, with TRBD1 as a possible D gene (5 bases). CDR3 length: 15 residues. The ends were cut back, 0 bases at V and 6 bases at J, with 15 bases in the middle. Germline V gene lookup returns CDR1 SGHAT and CDR2 FQNNGV. CDR3 nucleotides: TGTGCCAGCAGCTTAGACAGGGTACGGGTTATCGAGCAGTACTTC. Its protein product is CASSLDRVRVIEQYF.

Points on this clonotype: One junction end disagrees with the germline gene, perhaps due to a read error. CDR3 protein: CACRPAGATNEKLFF. As DNA, the CDR3 is TGTGCCTGCAGACCGGCAGGGGCAACTAATGAAAAACTGTTTTTT. This chain links TRBV27 with TRBJ1-4; a weak D match, TRBD1 (6 bases). CDR1 is MNHEY and CDR2 is SMNVEV in the germline V gene (reference sequence). CDR3 length: 15 amino acids.

V usage is TRBV11-2 and J usage is TRBJ2-5, with D uncertain. Per the germline V gene, CDR1 is SGHAT and CDR2 is FQNNGV. Trimming left V 4 bases short and J 11 bases short, with 20 bases between. The CDR3 loop spans 14 amino acids. CDR3 in amino acids: CASSSPRRGNEQYF. The DNA of the CDR3 is TGTGCCAGCAGCTCCCCACGACGCGGCAATGAGCAGTACTTC.

This clonotype has a handful of counts. V usage is TRBV11-2 and J usage is TRBJ2-3; D not certain. The CDR3 runs to 14 residues. The V and J ends lost 1 base and 6 bases respectively, with 11 bases between them. The V gene's germline CDR1 is SGHAT and CDR2 FQNNGV. The CDR3 sequence is CASSLVGFVDTQYF. In DNA form, the CDR3 reads TGTGCCAGCAGCTTAGTTGGGTTTGTGGATACGCAGTATTTT.

There are many counts of this clonotype. The genes are TRBV19 and TRBJ2-3; 13 positions match TRBD2. The V segment lost 7 bases and the J segment 1 base; nucleotides outside the gene matches: 2. Germline V gives CDR1 LNHDA, CDR2 SQIVND (reference sequence). The CDR3 contains 15 residues. CDR3 DNA: TGTGCCAGTAAGGGGACTAGCGGGGGCACAGATACGCAGTATTTT. This gives the protein CASKGTSGGTDTQYF.

This rearrangement joins TRBV12-3 or TRBV12-4 to TRBJ2-1, with D maybe TRBD2 (6 bases). The CDR3 extends over 15 amino acids. V was cut by 6 bases and J by 6 bases, with 18 bases left in between. The CDR3 spells CASSLGGAGLNEQFF. CDR3 DNA sequence: TGTGCCAGCAGCTTGGGCGGGGCCGGGCTCAATGAGCAGTTCTTC.

This clonotype was recorded a few times. This chain connects TRBV20-1 to TRBJ2-5; tentative D call: TRBD2 (6 bases). Germline V gene lookup returns CDR1 DFQATT and CDR2 SNEGSKA (reference sequence). The CDR3 has 16 residues. Trimming removed 3 bases at V and 5 bases at J, with 22 bases between. The chain's CDR3 is CSASPNSLPRGETQYF. In DNA, the CDR3 is TGCAGTGCTAGCCCCAACTCGCTACCCCGGGGGGAGACCCAGTACTTC.

The CDR3 DNA sequence: TGTGCCATCCCCGGGGGACAGGGCTACAATGAGCAGTTCTTC. This sequence encodes CAIPGGQGYNEQFF. This chain connects TRBV10-3 to TRBJ2-1; 9 bases are shared with TRBD1. V was pared by 8 bases and J by 3 bases, with 5 bases of the junction left unmatched. This CDR3 spans 14 amino acids. In germline, CDR1 is ENHRY, CDR2 SYGVKD.

In its sample, this clonotype was seen many times. The rearrangement links TRBV11-2 to TRBJ2-5, with D maybe TRBD2 (5 bases). This CDR3 contains 14 residues. Germline CDR1 and CDR2: SGHAT and FQNNGV. Trimming pared 2 bases from V and 3 bases from J, leaving 10 bases between. The chain's CDR3 is CASSLQRLKETQYF. The CDR3 DNA follows: TGTGCCAGCAGCTTACAGCGGCTCAAAGAGACCCAGTACTTC.

Only a few counts were recorded for this clonotype. The genes are TRBV3-1 and TRBJ2-3, with unresolved D. The CDR3 contains 15 residues. The germline V gene has CDR1 LGHDT and CDR2 YNNKEL (reference sequence). V dropped 11 bases and J dropped 7 bases, with 25 bases sitting between them. The CDR3 coding sequence is TGTGCCTCCACCGGTCCCCGCGGACCCCTTTATACGCAGTATTTT. It is translated as CASTGPRGPLYTQYF.

The chain links TRBV14 to TRBJ2-4; D ambiguous. V was trimmed by 1 base and J by 7 bases, leaving 14 bases between them. The CDR3 totals 15 residues. CDR1 is SGHDN and CDR2 is FVKESK in the germline V gene. CDR3 coding DNA: TGTGCCAGCAGCCAAGGACCCCTCACTCGGAACATTCAGTACTTC. This translates into CASSQGPLTRNIQYF.

This clonotype was detected only a few times. V and J are TRBV6-6 and TRBJ2-1; D is undetermined. The DNA end favors TRBJ2-7, so the J call may be wrong. The germline V gene encodes CDR1 MNHNY and CDR2 SVGAGI (reference sequence). This CDR3 comprises 14 residues. The CDR3 sequence is CASSWGDWVNEQYF. The CDR3 DNA sequence: TGTGCCAGCAGTTGGGGTGACTGGGTCAATGAGCAGTACTTC.

The CDR3 is CASSALAGGSGEQFF. The CDR3 DNA follows: TGTGCCAGCAGTGCCTTAGCGGGGGGGTCGGGTGAGCAGTTCTTC. The V call is TRBV6-4, the J call TRBJ2-1; TRBD2 matches 11 bases. V lost 4 bases, J lost 9 bases, and 8 bases stayed unmatched. CDR3 size: 15 residues. Germline V CDR1 and CDR2: MRHNA, SNTAGT.

The chain has TRBV7-6 and TRBJ2-4; 7 bases match TRBD1. The DNA end is more similar to TRBJ2-5, so the J call may be wrong. This CDR3 has 15 residues. CDR1 is SGHVS, CDR2 FNYEAQ, per germline. For the CDR3, the DNA is TGTGCCAGCAGCGCTTACAGGGGATCCCAAGAGACCCAGTACTTC. It codes for CASSAYRGSQETQYF.

The rearrangement uses TRBV10-2 and TRBJ1-6, with D unresolved. Trimming removed 4 bases from V and 6 bases from J, with 10 bases in between. Germline V CDR1 and CDR2: WSHSY, SAAADI. This CDR3 has 14 residues. Here the CDR3 reads CASSVTETNSPLHF. CDR3 bases: TGCGCCAGCAGTGTGACGGAAACTAATTCACCCCTCCACTTT.

The CDR3: CASCPLTTVQYF. For the CDR3, the DNA is TGTGCCAGCTGCCCCCTCACGACAGTGCAGTACTTC. V usage is TRBV12-3 or TRBV12-4 and J usage is TRBJ2-4, with a tentative D call TRBD1 (5 bases). CDR3 length: 12 residues. Trimming removed 8 bases from V and 13 bases from J, with 18 bases in between.

The chain has TRBV6-2 or TRBV6-3 and TRBJ2-4; a weak D match, TRBD2 (5 bases). Trimming left V 2 bases short and J 13 bases short, with 21 bases between. Germline CDR1 and CDR2: MNHEY and SVGEGT. The CDR3 covers 15 residues. This chain's CDR3 is CASSYSSPSLESQYF. The CDR3 DNA sequence: TGTGCCAGCAGTTACAGTTCCCCTAGCTTGGAGTCCCAGTACTTC.

This clonotype was picked up one time. This chain links TRBV9 with TRBJ2-7; the D is unclear. Trimming pared 0 bases from V and 3 bases from J, leaving 7 bases between. CDR1 and CDR2 (germline): SGDLS, YYNGEE. The CDR3 totals 13 residues. CDR3: CASSVEGIYEQYF. The CDR3 DNA sequence: TGTGCCAGCAGCGTAGAAGGGATCTACGAGCAGTACTTC.

The chain uses TRBV15 and TRBJ2-5; D gene uncertain. The DNA end is more similar to TRBJ2-7, so the J call may be wrong. Germline lookup yields CDR1 LNHNV and CDR2 YYDKDF (reference sequence). The CDR3 contains 15 residues. As DNA, the CDR3 is TGTGCCACCAGCAGAGACTCACACGCGGTGTCCGAGCAGTACTTC. As protein: CATSRDSHAVSEQYF.

The rearrangement uses TRBV9 and TRBJ2-6; 7 bases line up with TRBD1. The CDR3 totals 19 residues. The ends lost 2 bases at V and 0 bases at J; junction bases unmatched: 11. Germline V gives CDR1 SGDLS, CDR2 YYNGEE. In nucleotides, the CDR3 is TGTGCCAGCAGCGTTTTTGGGTTAGGGGGCGCCTCTGGGGCCAACGTCCTGACTTTC. Translated, it gives CASSVFGLGGASGANVLTF.